This is a list of T cell receptor beta chains from one sample in a study of blood T cell repertoires in COVID-19. The method was immunoSEQ multiplex PCR; TCRdb's version includes in-frame clones alone and lacks a portion of them. This table has fewer than 110,000 clones, 85% appearing once. The sequencing input was peripheral blood. All receptors come from a woman between 65 and 79 years old with active or convalescent COVID-19. CDR3s include the opening cysteine and the closing phenylalanine or tryptophan. The D gene is left open where the match is weak. Clone size is shown for a subset of rows, as once, few, many or a class of expanded clone.

j_gene: TRBJ1-3; abundance: NA; v_gene: TRBV19; d_gene: TRBD1; CDR3nt: TGTGCCAGTAGTATAGGAAGACAGGGAGGCCCTGGAAACACCATATATTTT; CDR3aa: CASSIGRQGGPGNTIYF
j_gene: TRBJ1-4; abundance: NA; v_gene: TRBV29-1; d_gene: NA; CDR3nt: TGCAGCGTTGAGCGGGGAGGGAATGAAAAACTGTTTTTT; CDR3aa: CSVERGGNEKLFF
j_gene: TRBJ2-1; abundance: NA; v_gene: TRBV21-1; d_gene: NA; CDR3nt: TGTGCCAGCAGTCCGTGGGAGCGGGAGGTCTACAATGAGCAGTTCTTC; CDR3aa: CASSPWEREVYNEQFF
j_gene: TRBJ1-3; abundance: NA; v_gene: TRBV4-2; d_gene: NA; CDR3nt: TGTGCCAGCAGCCAACCCGCGGGGGGCTCTGGAAACACCATATATTTT; CDR3aa: CASSQPAGGSGNTIYF
j_gene: TRBJ1-2; abundance: NA; v_gene: TRBV5-6; d_gene: NA; CDR3nt: TGTGCCAGCAGCTTGGAAGGGTGGGACTCAGCTAACTATGGCTACACCTTC; CDR3aa: CASSLEGWDSANYGYTF
j_gene: TRBJ2-3; abundance: NA; v_gene: TRBV25-1; d_gene: NA; CDR3nt: TGTGCCAGCAGTGCGCGACATCGACAGGGCACAGATACGCAGTATTTT; CDR3aa: CASSARHRQGTDTQYF
j_gene: TRBJ2-1; abundance: NA; v_gene: TRBV29-1; d_gene: NA; CDR3nt: TGCAGCGTTGCACAGATAAATAATGAGCAGTTCTTC; CDR3aa: CSVAQINNEQFF
j_gene: TRBJ1-3; abundance: NA; v_gene: TRBV19; d_gene: NA; CDR3nt: TGTGCCAGTAGTACTCGGGGGTTCGAGGGATCTGGAAACACCATATATTTT; CDR3aa: CASSTRGFEGSGNTIYF
j_gene: TRBJ1-2; abundance: NA; v_gene: TRBV10-3; d_gene: NA; CDR3nt: TGTGCCATCAGTGAAGGAGACAACTATGGCTACACCTTC; CDR3aa: CAISEGDNYGYTF
j_gene: TRBJ2-1; abundance: NA; v_gene: TRBV9; d_gene: NA; CDR3nt: TGTGCCAGCAGCGTCTATCAGGGTTCCTACAATGAGCAGTTCTTC; CDR3aa: CASSVYQGSYNEQFF
j_gene: TRBJ1-2; abundance: NA; v_gene: TRBV4-2; d_gene: TRBD1; CDR3nt: TGTGCCAGCAGCCAAGAAGGACAGGGAATAGGTGGCTACACCTTC; CDR3aa: CASSQEGQGIGGYTF
j_gene: TRBJ1-2; abundance: few; v_gene: TRBV5-6; d_gene: NA; CDR3nt: TGTGCCAGCAGCCCCAGAGAGAGGTCGAACTATGGCTACACCTTC; CDR3aa: CASSPRERSNYGYTF
j_gene: TRBJ1-5; abundance: once; v_gene: TRBV5-4; d_gene: NA; CDR3nt: TGTGCCAGCAGCAACCGGGACATTAAGTCGCCCCAGCATTTT; CDR3aa: CASSNRDIKSPQHF
j_gene: TRBJ2-5; abundance: NA; v_gene: TRBV5-1; d_gene: NA; CDR3nt: TGCGCCAGCAGTGGCGGGACCAAGGGTCAGCGTGGGACCCAGTACTTC; CDR3aa: CASSGGTKGQRGTQYF
j_gene: TRBJ2-1; abundance: once; v_gene: TRBV5-6; d_gene: NA; CDR3nt: TGTGCCAGCAGACAGACAGCTAGCTCCTACAATGAGCAGTTCTTC; CDR3aa: CASRQTASSYNEQFF
j_gene: TRBJ2-1; abundance: NA; v_gene: TRBV19; d_gene: TRBD1; CDR3nt: TGTGCCAGTACTAAAAGGGGGACAGGGGAACACAATGAGCAGTTCTTC; CDR3aa: CASTKRGTGEHNEQFF
j_gene: TRBJ1-2; abundance: NA; v_gene: TRBV6-5; d_gene: TRBD1; CDR3nt: TGTGCCAGCAGTTACTCTTTACAGGGGGGCTATGGCTACACCTTC; CDR3aa: CASSYSLQGGYGYTF
j_gene: TRBJ2-2; abundance: NA; v_gene: TRBV7-2; d_gene: NA; CDR3nt: TGTGCCAGCAGCTTATCGGTAGAAAAGACGAACACCGGGGAGCTGTTTTTT; CDR3aa: CASSLSVEKTNTGELFF
j_gene: TRBJ2-3; abundance: NA; v_gene: TRBV6-1; d_gene: TRBD2; CDR3nt: TGTGCCAGCAGTGACGTCGGGGGGACAGATACGCAGTATTTT; CDR3aa: CASSDVGGTDTQYF
j_gene: TRBJ2-3; abundance: NA; v_gene: TRBV12-5; d_gene: TRBD2; CDR3nt: TGTGCTAGTGGCACGACTAGCAGAACCCGAGATACGCAGTATTTT; CDR3aa: CASGTTSRTRDTQYF
j_gene: TRBJ1-3; abundance: NA; v_gene: TRBV10-3; d_gene: TRBD1; CDR3nt: TGTGCCATCAGTAAGGGGGCTGACTCTGGAAACACCATATATTTT; CDR3aa: CAISKGADSGNTIYF
j_gene: TRBJ2-7; abundance: NA; v_gene: TRBV27; d_gene: TRBD1; CDR3nt: TGTGCCAGCAGTTTCCTACAGGGGGACGAGCAGTACTTC; CDR3aa: CASSFLQGDEQYF
j_gene: TRBJ2-2; abundance: once; v_gene: TRBV18; d_gene: NA; CDR3nt: TGTGCCAGCTCACCATTCCCTACCACCGGGGAGCTGTTTTTT; CDR3aa: CASSPFPTTGELFF
j_gene: TRBJ2-7; abundance: NA; v_gene: TRBV29-1; d_gene: NA; CDR3nt: TGCAGCGCCCGACAGGCCAACGAGCAGTACTTC; CDR3aa: CSARQANEQYF
j_gene: TRBJ1-4; abundance: NA; v_gene: TRBV4-3; d_gene: NA; CDR3nt: TGCGCCAGCAGCCAAGACTTTAATGAAAAACTGTTTTTT; CDR3aa: CASSQDFNEKLFF
j_gene: TRBJ1-5; abundance: NA; v_gene: TRBV2; d_gene: NA; CDR3nt: TGTGCCAGCAGTGAATTCCTGCTCGACTATAGCAATCAGCCCCAGCATTTT; CDR3aa: CASSEFLLDYSNQPQHF
j_gene: TRBJ1-1; abundance: NA; v_gene: TRBV10-3; d_gene: NA; CDR3nt: TGTGCCATCAGTGAGTCGCCAGGGGACACTGAAGCTTTCTTT; CDR3aa: CAISESPGDTEAFF
j_gene: TRBJ1-3; abundance: NA; v_gene: TRBV5-4; d_gene: NA; CDR3nt: TGTGCCAGCAGCGCGGAAGGACAGCGCGGAGAAAACACCATATATTTT; CDR3aa: CASSAEGQRGENTIYF
j_gene: TRBJ1-4; abundance: NA; v_gene: TRBV11-3; d_gene: NA; CDR3nt: TGTGCCAGCAGCACGGGTCCCACGAATGAAAAACTGTTTTTT; CDR3aa: CASSTGPTNEKLFF
j_gene: TRBJ1-5; abundance: NA; v_gene: TRBV6-7; d_gene: NA; CDR3nt: TGTGCCAGCAGCCAGGGAGGTAGCAATCAGCCCCAGCATTTT; CDR3aa: CASSQGGSNQPQHF
j_gene: TRBJ1-2; abundance: NA; v_gene: TRBV2; d_gene: NA; CDR3nt: TGTGCCAGCAGTGGCGACAGCTATGGCTACACCTTC; CDR3aa: CASSGDSYGYTF
j_gene: TRBJ2-7; abundance: NA; v_gene: TRBV6-2/TRBV6-3; d_gene: TRBD1; CDR3nt: TGTGCCAGCAGTTACTCCCAGGGGGCGTACGAGCAGTACTTC; CDR3aa: CASSYSQGAYEQYF
j_gene: TRBJ2-1; abundance: NA; v_gene: TRBV18; d_gene: TRBD2; CDR3nt: TGTGCCAGCTCGCCTACAACAGGTCCCAGCGGGGACAATGAGCAGTTCTTC; CDR3aa: CASSPTTGPSGDNEQFF
j_gene: TRBJ1-5; abundance: NA; v_gene: TRBV28; d_gene: TRBD1; CDR3nt: TGTGCCAGCAGCCCAGGGACAGGGGGCTATCAGCCCCAGCATTTT; CDR3aa: CASSPGTGGYQPQHF
j_gene: TRBJ1-4; abundance: NA; v_gene: TRBV15; d_gene: NA; CDR3nt: TGTGCCACGCAAGAGAGAGGGAGGGATAAACTGTTTTTT; CDR3aa: CATQERGRDKLFF
j_gene: TRBJ2-5; abundance: NA; v_gene: TRBV23-1; d_gene: TRBD1; CDR3nt: TGCGCCAGCAGTCAACCGGGGGACAGGGGAGGAAGAAACCAAGAGACCCAGTACTTC; CDR3aa: CASSQPGDRGGRNQETQYF
j_gene: TRBJ2-3; abundance: NA; v_gene: TRBV6-2/TRBV6-3; d_gene: TRBD2; CDR3nt: TGTGCCAGCAGTTACTGGTTAGCGGGACGGACAGATACGCAGTATTTT; CDR3aa: CASSYWLAGRTDTQYF
j_gene: TRBJ1-1; abundance: NA; v_gene: TRBV6-5; d_gene: TRBD1; CDR3nt: TGTGCCAGCAGTTACAGGACAGGGGACACTGAAGCTTTCTTT; CDR3aa: CASSYRTGDTEAFF
j_gene: TRBJ2-1; abundance: NA; v_gene: TRBV5-1; d_gene: TRBD2; CDR3nt: TGCGCCAGCAGCTTGGCTAGCGGGACCTACAATGAGCAGTTCTTC; CDR3aa: CASSLASGTYNEQFF
j_gene: TRBJ2-2; abundance: once; v_gene: TRBV28; d_gene: NA; CDR3nt: TGTGCCAGCAGCCCAACGGGAATCGGGGAGCTGTTTTTT; CDR3aa: CASSPTGIGELFF
j_gene: TRBJ1-4; abundance: NA; v_gene: TRBV28; d_gene: NA; CDR3nt: TGTGCCAGCAGTCAGTCTAATGAAAAACTGTTTTTT; CDR3aa: CASSQSNEKLFF
j_gene: TRBJ2-3; abundance: NA; v_gene: TRBV11-3; d_gene: TRBD2; CDR3nt: TGTGCCAGCAGCCTGGGACTAGCGGAGAGCACAGATACGCAGTATTTT; CDR3aa: CASSLGLAESTDTQYF
j_gene: TRBJ2-7; abundance: NA; v_gene: TRBV2; d_gene: TRBD1; CDR3nt: TGTGCCAGCGGAAAGGGACAGGGAACCTACGAGCAGTACTTC; CDR3aa: CASGKGQGTYEQYF
j_gene: TRBJ1-6; abundance: NA; v_gene: TRBV28; d_gene: NA; CDR3nt: TGTGCCAGCAGACGAAGGGGCTATAATTCACCCCTCCACTTT; CDR3aa: CASRRRGYNSPLHF
j_gene: TRBJ2-7; abundance: NA; v_gene: TRBV7-6; d_gene: TRBD1; CDR3nt: TGTGCCAGCAGCACCGGGACAGGGCGCCACGAGCAGTACTTC; CDR3aa: CASSTGTGRHEQYF
j_gene: TRBJ2-5; abundance: NA; v_gene: TRBV7-2; d_gene: NA; CDR3nt: TGTGCCAGCAGCTCCGCCGGGACTCGAGAGACCCAGTACTTC; CDR3aa: CASSSAGTRETQYF
j_gene: TRBJ1-4; abundance: NA; v_gene: TRBV7-8; d_gene: NA; CDR3nt: TGTGCCAGCAGCTTATTATCGGCAGGGGCTAATGAAAAACTGTTTTTT; CDR3aa: CASSLLSAGANEKLFF
j_gene: TRBJ1-2; abundance: NA; v_gene: TRBV2; d_gene: NA; CDR3nt: TGTGCCAGCAGTGGACAGGAGAACTATGGCTACACCTTC; CDR3aa: CASSGQENYGYTF
j_gene: TRBJ2-1; abundance: NA; v_gene: TRBV2; d_gene: TRBD2; CDR3nt: TGTGCCAGCAGGGCGACTAGCGTTGGGGATGAGCAGTTCTTC; CDR3aa: CASRATSVGDEQFF
j_gene: TRBJ1-2; abundance: NA; v_gene: TRBV5-1; d_gene: NA; CDR3nt: TGCGCCAGCAGCTTGGACGGAGTCTATGGCTACACCTTC; CDR3aa: CASSLDGVYGYTF
j_gene: TRBJ1-1; abundance: few; v_gene: TRBV5-4; d_gene: NA; CDR3nt: TGTGCCAGCGGCCTCGGGTGGCAACCGAACACTGAAGCTTTCTTT; CDR3aa: CASGLGWQPNTEAFF
j_gene: TRBJ1-6; abundance: NA; v_gene: TRBV10-3; d_gene: NA; CDR3nt: TGTGCCATCAGTCCGGACAGCCGAATTCATTCACCCCTCCACTTT; CDR3aa: CAISPDSRIHSPLHF
j_gene: TRBJ1-1; abundance: NA; v_gene: TRBV9; d_gene: NA; CDR3nt: TGTGCCAGCAGCGTAGAGGCAGGGGCGAAGGCTGAAGCTTTCTTT; CDR3aa: CASSVEAGAKAEAFF
j_gene: TRBJ1-5; abundance: NA; v_gene: TRBV6-2/TRBV6-3; d_gene: NA; CDR3nt: TGTGCCAGCAGTTCCCATGTCAGGAACCATCAGCCCCAGCATTTT; CDR3aa: CASSSHVRNHQPQHF
j_gene: TRBJ1-2; abundance: NA; v_gene: TRBV28; d_gene: TRBD1; CDR3nt: TGTGCCAGCAGTCCGGGGACAGTCTATGGCTACACCTTC; CDR3aa: CASSPGTVYGYTF
j_gene: TRBJ1-4; abundance: NA; v_gene: TRBV28; d_gene: TRBD1; CDR3nt: TGTGCCAGCAGCGGGGACAGGGGGCTCGAAAAACTGTTTTTT; CDR3aa: CASSGDRGLEKLFF
j_gene: TRBJ2-7; abundance: NA; v_gene: TRBV21-1; d_gene: NA; CDR3nt: TGTGCCAGCAGCATACAGGGTGCCTACGAGCAGTACTTC; CDR3aa: CASSIQGAYEQYF
j_gene: TRBJ1-1; abundance: once; v_gene: TRBV10-3; d_gene: TRBD1; CDR3nt: TGTGCCATCAGACAGGGGATAGAAACTGAAGCTTTCTTT; CDR3aa: CAIRQGIETEAFF
j_gene: TRBJ1-3; abundance: NA; v_gene: TRBV5-6; d_gene: NA; CDR3nt: TGTGCCAGCAGCGTGCACAGGAAAAGCTCTGGAAACACCATATATTTT; CDR3aa: CASSVHRKSSGNTIYF